This is a list of T cell receptor beta chains from one sample in a study of T cells after yellow fever vaccination. One entry per CDR3 protein, called by TCRdb with MiXCR from the 5' RACE reads. The table has tens of thousands of distinct CDR3 sequences, about 6.6% seen once; the top ten hold roughly a quarter. This material consisted of CD8+ T cells not binding an NS4B(214-222) dextramer, sorted from PBMCs, taken about 41 days after the first yellow fever vaccination. These receptor sequences come from a man between 18 and 29 years old who received the YFV17D yellow fever vaccine. The CDR3 runs from the conserved cysteine through the conserved F or W. A D gene is named only where the DNA matches it firmly. Rows may omit the clone size; those that give it use once, few, many or a size class.

clone_size: medium-sized
v_call: TRBV7-2
d_call: TRBD2
j_call: TRBJ2-3
cdr3_nt: TGTGCCAGCAGCTTAGTAGCTAGCGGGGGGGGCACAGATACGCAGTATTTT
cdr3_aa: CASSLVASGGGTDTQYF

clone_size: NA
v_call: TRBV7-2
d_call: TRBD2
j_call: TRBJ2-5
cdr3_nt: TGTGCCAGCAGCCCTACCTGGACTAGCGGGGGGGCGGCCCAGTACTTC
cdr3_aa: CASSPTWTSGGAAQYF

clone_size: many
v_call: TRBV15
d_call: NA
j_call: TRBJ2-7
cdr3_nt: TGTGCCACCAGCAGGGCTGGACAGCGCGAGCAGTACTTC
cdr3_aa: CATSRAGQREQYF

clone_size: many
v_call: TRBV29-1
d_call: NA
j_call: TRBJ2-1
cdr3_nt: TGCAGCGTCCTTCCGGGGGCGAGCGGAGACTACAATGAGCAGTTCTTC
cdr3_aa: CSVLPGASGDYNEQFF

clone_size: few
v_call: TRBV24-1
d_call: TRBD2
j_call: TRBJ2-1
cdr3_nt: TGTGCCACCAGTGATTTAAGGTTACGGGCTAGCGGGGCCTACAATGAGCAGTTCTTC
cdr3_aa: CATSDLRLRASGAYNEQFF

clone_size: NA
v_call: TRBV19
d_call: NA
j_call: TRBJ1-2
cdr3_nt: TGTGCCAGTAGTATCCCAGATGGTGGCTACACCTTC
cdr3_aa: CASSIPDGGYTF

clone_size: many
v_call: TRBV27
d_call: TRBD1
j_call: TRBJ1-5
cdr3_nt: TGTGCCAGCAGTTTAGCGCTACCGGGACAGGGGTTTGATCAGCCCCAGCATTTT
cdr3_aa: CASSLALPGQGFDQPQHF

clone_size: many
v_call: TRBV11-2
d_call: TRBD1
j_call: TRBJ1-5
cdr3_nt: TGTGCCAGCAGCCAGGGACAGGGTAATCAGCCCCAGCATTTT
cdr3_aa: CASSQGQGNQPQHF

clone_size: many
v_call: TRBV12-3/TRBV12-4
d_call: NA
j_call: TRBJ1-5
cdr3_nt: TGTGCCAGCACCCTATCAGGGGTTAGCAATCAGCCCCAGCATTTT
cdr3_aa: CASTLSGVSNQPQHF

clone_size: few
v_call: TRBV12-3/TRBV12-4
d_call: NA
j_call: TRBJ2-1
cdr3_nt: TGTGCCAGCAGTTTATCGAATGAGCAGTTCTTC
cdr3_aa: CASSLSNEQFF